Included here is one T cell receptor beta chain sequence, with context. The antigen is not known. The RNA, roughly 0.45 to 1 ug, was put through reverse transcription using random hexamers. Multiplex immunoSEQ PCR targeted 54 Vbeta and 13 Jbeta TCR beta segments. TCRdb reprocessed the immunoSEQ multiplex PCR reads with MiXCR, giving one entry per CDR3 protein. Altogether about 150,000 distinct CDR3 sequences are present, roughly 95% being singletons, with the ten largest covering 0.14% to 0.15%. CD8+ and CD4+ T cells from blood underwent TCR beta sequencing, which was carried out in a high-throughput format. Purification of the CD8+ and CD4+ T cells relied on negative isolation, and TEMRA cells underwent FACS enrichment. The sample originates from a study of CD8 T cells in Susac syndrome. The study's findings and limits: As the study acknowledged, the number of individuals in its TCR sequencing and HLA analysis was relatively small.

CDR3 size: 13 residues. The germline gives CDR1 KGHDR, CDR2 SFDVKD. Trimming took 6 bases from V and 2 from J, leaving 6 bases between them. The TCR originated in a human donor with multiple sclerosis. V usage is TRBV24-1 and J usage is TRBJ2-2; D is unclear. The sequencing input was CD8+ T cells from PBMCs. The CDR3, as DNA: TGTGCCACCAGTTTCTCCAACACCGGGGAGCTGTTTTTT. This translates into CATSFSNTGELFF.